The source of this TCR beta chain is a study of metastatic and nonmetastatic thyroid tumors. TCRdb re-clonotyped the PCR reads via MiXCR. The table records 21,000 or so clones, roughly a quarter of them present only once. The J segment lost 0 bases and the V segment lost 0 bases, leaving 12 bases of the junction unmatched. This CDR3 contains 19 residues. The germline gives CDR1 LGHDT, CDR2 YNNKEL (reference sequence). Each patient came to thyroid surgery without any prior treatment (of any kind). There are many counts of this clone. Sequenced input: tumor tissue. This chain uses TRBV3-1 with TRBJ2-3; 7 positions match TRBD1. The sequence came from a female donor with papillary thyroid cancer or a benign thyroid nodule (not recorded which). Some clones in this sample may be carry-over from other donors' samples. CDR3 nucleotides: TGTGCCAGCAGCCAAGATTTAAGAGAGGGACAGATTAGCACAGATACGCAGTATTTT. Its protein is CASSQDLREGQISTDTQYF.